This TCR beta chain originates from a study of T cell responses to AZD1222 COVID-19 vaccine. Study findings and constraints: No repertoire was sampled before or during the peak T cell response, only after it.

The repertoire was sequenced with immunoSEQ multiplex PCR; TCRdb's copy has only in-frame clones and lacks some. The sample contains 150,000 to 200,000 clones, less than 95% of which appear only once. A note on this clone: The target antigen is unknown.

The ends were cut back, 6 bases at V and 5 bases at J, with 15 bases in the middle. Germline V gives CDR1 SGDLS, CDR2 YYNGEE. This CDR3 is built from 15 residues. This sample comprised peripheral blood, obtained 28 days after the second AZD1222 dose. The clonotype originates from an adult who received the AZD1222 COVID-19 vaccine. This sequence joins TRBV9 and TRBJ1-6; D unresolved. CDR3 sequence (DNA): TGTGCCAGCAACGATCGATCGGGGAATAATTCACCCCTCCACTTT. It yields the protein CASNDRSGNNSPLHF.